The T cell receptor beta chain under discussion was sequenced for a study of blood T cell repertoires in COVID-19. Across the whole study: PBMCs, B-cell-depleted T cells, or T cells provided the cDNA or gDNA that made up the material.

V shed 8 bases and J 3 bases; nucleotides not matched to a gene: 7. Germline values: CDR1 SNHLY, CDR2 FYNNEI. This CDR3 has 14 residues. Source study methods: Counts of nucleated cells, estimated from reference gene primer amplification, were obtained. Assay: immunoSEQ multiplex PCR; the TCRdb copy retains only in-frame clones and omits some. V and J calls and clone size come straight from that table; D and trimming were deduced from the DNA. Of around 250,000 clones listed, around 86% are singletons. Those who participated ranged in age from roughly 18 to 89 years and resided in about two dozen US areas. Symptom resolution, clearance, or two negative PCRs marked donors in Cohort 3 as recovered.

The genes are TRBV2 and TRBJ2-3; 8 bases map to TRBD2. Source material: PBMCs or T cells enriched from blood (not recorded which). This clonotype was sampled from a woman in her 50s who had recovered from COVID-19. Written as DNA, the CDR3 is TGTGCCAGCGAGGGTAGCGGGACAACAGATACGCAGTATTTT. It yields the protein CASEGSGTTDTQYF.